The T cell receptor (beta chain) described here comes from a study of T cell responses to AZD1222 COVID-19 vaccine. On this clone itself: What it recognizes is unknown.

Clones were sequenced by immunoSEQ multiplex PCR, and TCRdb holds only the in-frame ones, with some missing. The data contain over 30,000 clones, around 90% of them singletons. V was shortened by 0 bases and J by 7 bases, with 11 bases between the two germline ends. The CDR3 is 14 amino acids. In germline, CDR1 is LGHNA, CDR2 YNFKEQ. Study conclusions and caveats: Only a handful of individuals given AZD1222 were seropositive at baseline.

This sequence originates from an adult who received the MenACWY meningococcal vaccine as a control. The J gene is TRBJ2-3, the V gene TRBV4-2; no definite D call. The sample here was peripheral blood, taken 28 days after the second dose of the MenACWY control vaccine. CDR3 amino acids: CASSQEVLGYTQYF. The DNA for the CDR3 is TGTGCCAGCAGCCAAGAGGTTTTGGGCTATACGCAGTATTTT.